One and the same sample provided the 27 T cell receptor beta chains below, sequenced in a study of T cells after yellow fever vaccination. Via MiXCR, TCRdb re-called the 5' RACE reads, giving one row per CDR3 protein. Among some 300,000 distinct CDR3 sequences listed, 7.5% to 9% were seen once. The specimen comprised CD4+ T cells sorted from PBMCs, sampled 5 days after the yellow fever booster vaccination. These TCRs come from a man aged 18 to 30 who received the YFV17D yellow fever vaccine.

This clonotype was seen a handful of times. The chain uses TRBV29-1 and TRBJ1-1; D remains unclear. The CDR3 runs 12 residues. V lost 7 bases to trimming and J lost 5 bases, with 14 bases between them. Germline V gene data show CDR1 as SQVTM and CDR2 as ANQGSEA. In DNA, the CDR3 is TGCAGCGCCCGCCAGCCGGGAACTGAAGCTTTCTTT. Translation gives CSARQPGTEAFF.

This clonotype was counted only a few times. V gene TRBV7-2 combines with J gene TRBJ2-3, with 9 positions matching TRBD1. The CDR3 extends over 15 amino acids. In germline, CDR1 is SGHTA, CDR2 FQGNSA. Losses at the gene ends were 5 bases for V and 5 bases for J; bases not matched to a gene: 8. The CDR3 here is CASSPTGTGRDTQYF. CDR3 sequence (DNA): TGTGCCAGCAGCCCCACCGGGACAGGGAGAGATACGCAGTATTTT.

The chain has TRBV5-8 and TRBJ2-6; 8 nucleotides agree with TRBD1. The germline V gene has CDR1 SGHTS and CDR2 YDEGEE. The ends lost 5 bases at V and 2 bases at J; junction bases unmatched: 9. This CDR3 contains 17 residues. The CDR3 reads CASRVTGDPTGANVLTF. In DNA form, the CDR3 reads TGTGCCAGCAGGGTGACAGGGGACCCGACTGGGGCCAACGTCCTGACTTTC.

V gene TRBV3-1 combines with J gene TRBJ2-7; 11 nucleotides align to TRBD2. V trimming: 1 base; J trimming: 0 bases; junction bases outside the gene matches: 5. The CDR3 covers 17 residues. In germline, CDR1 is LGHDT, CDR2 YNNKEL (reference sequence). The CDR3 region is CASSQGGLADSSYEQYF. CDR3 sequence (DNA): TGTGCCAGCAGCCAAGGGGGACTAGCGGACAGCTCCTACGAGCAGTACTTC.

This clonotype was seen a few times. This sequence joins TRBV5-1 and TRBJ2-1, with 11 bases fitting TRBD2. This CDR3 comprises 16 residues. Germline V gene lookup returns CDR1 SGHRS and CDR2 YFSETQ. Trimming took 6 bases from V and 3 from J; bases not matched to a gene: 8. In DNA form, the CDR3 reads TGCGCCAGCACTAGCGGGGGGACTTCCCACTACAATGAGCAGTTCTTC. It specifies CASTSGGTSHYNEQFF.

This clonotype was picked up a small number of times. The V call is TRBV7-2, the J call TRBJ1-1; D is perhaps TRBD1 (6 bases). The V and J ends lost 5 bases and 4 bases respectively, with 20 bases between them. From germline, CDR1 is SGHTA and CDR2 FQGNSA. The CDR3 has 16 residues. The CDR3 loop is CASSPDLGRGGTEAFF. In DNA, the CDR3 is TGTGCCAGCAGCCCCGATTTGGGCAGGGGCGGCACTGAAGCTTTCTTT.

This clonotype was found a few times. The chain links TRBV7-2 to TRBJ1-4; 8 bases fit TRBD1. This CDR3 is 14 amino acids long. Germline-derived CDR1 and CDR2 are SGHTA and FQGNSA. V shed 5 bases, J shed 6 bases, and the junction held 5 bases outside the gene matches. CDR3 region: CASSPQGGYEKLFF. CDR3 DNA sequence: TGTGCCAGCAGCCCACAGGGGGGGTATGAAAAACTGTTTTTT. Together with reference TRBV7-2 and TRBJ1-4, the CDR3 gives the full variable domain: GAGVSQSPSNKVTEKGKDVELRCDPISGHTALYWYRQSLGQGLEFLIYFQGNSAPDKSGLPSDRFSAERTGGSVSTLTIQRTQQEDSAVYLCASSPQGGYEKLFFGSGTQLSVL.

This clonotype was counted at least ten times. The CDR3 region has the DNA TGTGCCAGCAGCTTAGGGTTGGACTATGGCTACACCTTC. Translation: CASSLGLDYGYTF. The chain uses TRBV7-2 and TRBJ1-2; D gene ambiguous. Between the trimmed V and J ends, which lost 1 base and 3 bases, there was a span of 6 bases. This CDR3 is 13 amino acids long. Germline lookup yields CDR1 SGHTA and CDR2 FQGNSA. The complete variable domain, with remaining parts taken from reference TRBV7-2 and TRBJ1-2, reads GAGVSQSPSNKVTEKGKDVELRCDPISGHTALYWYRQSLGQGLEFLIYFQGNSAPDKSGLPSDRFSAERTGGSVSTLTIQRTQQEDSAVYLCASSLGLDYGYTFGSGTRLTVV.

This chain links TRBV5-4 with TRBJ2-1; 9 bases match TRBD2. The CDR3 runs 18 residues. Germline-derived CDR1 and CDR2 are SGHNT and YYREEE (reference sequence). The V and J ends lost 4 bases and 2 bases, in that order; junction bases with no gene match: 13. CDR3 loop: CASSAKGGGGAPYNEQFF. Here the CDR3 DNA reads TGTGCCAGCAGCGCCAAGGGTGGCGGGGGGGCTCCCTACAATGAGCAGTTCTTC.

V and J are TRBV20-1 and TRBJ2-1, with 8 bases aligning to TRBD1. The germline V gene has CDR1 DFQATT and CDR2 SNEGSKA (reference sequence). This CDR3 comprises 18 residues. Trimming removed 6 bases from V and 3 bases from J; junction bases left unmatched: 19. The CDR3: CSAMDRASLLPVYNEQFF. DNA for the CDR3: TGCAGTGCAATGGACAGGGCGTCCCTCTTACCCGTCTACAATGAGCAGTTCTTC.

This chain links TRBV5-1 with TRBJ2-7; D is perhaps TRBD1 or TRBD2 (6 bases each). This CDR3 comprises 14 residues. V lost 0 bases and J 3 bases, leaving 10 bases between the germline ends. CDR1 SGHRS and CDR2 YFSETQ come from the germline V gene. The CDR3 coding sequence is TGCGCCAGCAGCTTGGGCGGGACAAGCTACGAGCAGTACGTC. It codes for CASSLGGTSYEQYV.

This clonotype was seen a few times. The chain joins TRBV5-5 to TRBJ1-6; TRBD1 is a possible D gene (5 bases). In germline, CDR1 is SGHKS, CDR2 YYEKEE (reference sequence). The V gene lost 4 bases and the J gene lost 10 bases, with 24 bases spanning the gap. The CDR3 has 17 amino acids. The CDR3 region is CASSGGTRGANWSPLHF. As DNA, the CDR3 is TGTGCCAGCAGCGGGGGGACTCGCGGGGCGAATTGGTCACCCCTCCACTTT.

The V call is TRBV30, the J call TRBJ1-2; 9 bases fit TRBD1. The CDR3 runs 15 residues. The germline CDR1 and CDR2 sequences are GTSNPN and SVGIG (reference sequence). V dropped 0 bases and J dropped 5; count of bases not matched to a gene: 7. CDR3 residues: CAWSVLATGGYGYTF. DNA for the CDR3: TGTGCCTGGAGTGTACTGGCGACAGGGGGATATGGCTACACCTTC.

Many counts were recorded for this clonotype. For the CDR3, the DNA is TGCGCCAGCAGCTTGGACGGGCCCGGGGAGCTGTTTTTT. The encoded protein is CASSLDGPGELFF. The chain uses TRBV5-1 and TRBJ2-2; D call uncertain. V lost 0 bases to trimming and J lost 6 bases, with 6 bases between them. Per germline, CDR1 SGHRS and CDR2 YFSETQ. The CDR3 sequence is 13 residues long.

In its sample, this clonotype was seen many times. The rearrangement uses TRBV14 and TRBJ1-1; D is perhaps TRBD1 (6 bases). From germline, CDR1 is SGHDN and CDR2 FVKESK. The V gene lost 4 bases and the J gene lost 0 bases, with 15 bases spanning the gap. The CDR3 sequence is 16 residues long. CDR3 in DNA: TGTGCCAGCAGCCCCCTGGTACAGGGTATGAACACTGAAGCTTTCTTT. It yields the protein CASSPLVQGMNTEAFF.

This clonotype was found many times. V usage is TRBV6-2 or TRBV6-3 and J usage is TRBJ1-3; D is unresolved. Trimming pared 5 bases from V and 2 bases from J, leaving 16 bases between. CDR3 size: 16 residues. CDR1 is MNHEY and CDR2 is SVGEGT in the germline V gene. In nucleotides, the CDR3 is TGTGCCAGCAGTAAGAAGGCATTTCGCGCTGGAAACACCATATATTTT. Its protein product is CASSKKAFRAGNTIYF.

V and J are TRBV9 and TRBJ2-1; unclear D gene. The CDR3 spans 13 residues. Per the germline V gene, CDR1 is SGDLS and CDR2 is YYNGEE. Trimming shortened V by 2 bases and J by 6 bases, and 9 bases separated the two germline ends. The CDR3 here is CASSVAQSNEQFF. The CDR3 region has the DNA TGTGCCAGCAGCGTCGCCCAGAGCAATGAGCAGTTCTTC. Complete variable domain (other parts from reference TRBV9 and TRBJ2-1): DSGVTQTPKHLITATGQRVTLRCSPRSGDLSVYWYQQSLDQGLQFLIQYYNGEERAKGNILERFSAQQFPDLHSELNLSSLELGDSALYFCASSVAQSNEQFFGPGTRLTVL.

This clonotype showed up just a few times. V and J are TRBV24-1 and TRBJ2-1; 7 nucleotides agree with TRBD1. The CDR3 contains 15 residues. Germline V gene lookup returns CDR1 KGHDR and CDR2 SFDVKD. V shed 2 bases, J shed 6 bases, and the junction held 6 bases outside the gene matches. DNA of the CDR3: TGTGCCACCAGTGATTCCGGGACAGCGGCCAATGAGCAGTTCTTC. This codes for CATSDSGTAANEQFF.

This clonotype occurred a few times. The genes are TRBV7-9 and TRBJ1-6; no reliable D call. CDR1 and CDR2 from the germline V gene are SEHNR and FQNEAQ (reference sequence). The V end lost 4 bases, the J end lost 6 bases, and 7 bases lay between the germline ends. This CDR3 contains 13 residues. This chain's CDR3 is CASSWGSNSPLHF. The CDR3 nucleotides are TGTGCCAGCAGCTGGGGTTCTAATTCACCCCTCCACTTT.

CDR3 in DNA: TGTGCCAGCGTTAACGGACGGAGGGAGACCCAGTACTTC. It yields the protein CASVNGRRETQYF. This sequence joins TRBV12-3 or TRBV12-4 and TRBJ2-5; a possible D gene is TRBD2 (5 bases). Trimming took 8 bases from V and 5 from J, leaving 15 bases between them. The CDR3 loop spans 13 amino acids.

This clonotype came up many times. The J gene is TRBJ2-3, the V gene TRBV6-5; 9 nucleotides align to TRBD2. CDR1 and CDR2 from the germline V gene are MNHEY and SVGAGI. The CDR3 length is 16 residues. The trim removed 3 bases at V and 2 bases at J, leaving 6 bases unmatched. The CDR3 here is CASSYWLAGPTDTQYF. Here the CDR3 DNA reads TGTGCCAGCAGTTATTGGCTAGCGGGGCCCACAGATACGCAGTATTTT.

This clonotype occurred a few times. The CDR3 bases are TGTGCCAGCAGTTACGGTCGGCGGAGAGAGACCCAGTACTTC. Residues: CASSYGRRRETQYF. The rearrangement links TRBV6-5 to TRBJ2-5; D gene ambiguous. The V gene's germline CDR1 is MNHEY and CDR2 SVGAGI. There are 14 residues in the CDR3. V lost 2 bases, J lost 4 bases, and 11 bases lay in between.

This clonotype was counted between two and nine times. The chain carries TRBV12-3 or TRBV12-4 and TRBJ2-3, with 7 bases matching TRBD1. The CDR3 totals 18 residues. The V and J ends lost 6 bases and 2 bases, in that order; junction bases with no gene match: 17. CDR3 bases: TGTGCCAGCAGCTTACACATAGCCAGGGACAGTCTCACAGATACGCAGTATTTT. This translates into CASSLHIARDSLTDTQYF.

This rearrangement joins TRBV5-6 to TRBJ2-5, with D tentatively TRBD1 (5 bases). The V and J ends lost 2 bases and 4 bases respectively, with 9 bases between them. Germline assignment: CDR1 SGHDT and CDR2 YYEEEE. CDR3 length equals 13 residues. In DNA form, the CDR3 reads TGTGCCAGCAGCTTATGGACACTAGAGACCCAGTACTTC. Translating gives CASSLWTLETQYF.

This clonotype was detected only a few times. The chain has TRBV14 and TRBJ2-1; D may be TRBD2 (6 bases). This CDR3 region has 17 residues. CDR1 is SGHDN, CDR2 FVKESK, per germline. V was pared by 4 bases and J by 0 bases, with 16 bases between. CDR3 protein: CASSPGGGWGSYNEQFF. CDR3 nucleotide sequence: TGTGCCAGCAGCCCCGGTGGGGGGTGGGGCTCCTACAATGAGCAGTTCTTC. The variable domain in full, completed from reference TRBV14 and TRBJ2-1, reads EAGVTQFPSHSVIEKGQTVTLRCDPISGHDNLYWYRRVMGKEIKFLLHFVKESKQDESGMPNNRFLAERTGGTYSTLKVQPAELEDSGVYFCASSPGGGWGSYNEQFFGPGTRLTVL.

There are many counts of this clonotype. The chain recombines TRBV9 with TRBJ2-5; the D gene is possibly TRBD2 (6 bases). Per the germline V gene, CDR1 is SGDLS and CDR2 is YYNGEE. The CDR3 has 14 amino acids. V was pared by 2 bases and J by 4 bases, with 12 bases between. The CDR3 DNA sequence: TGTGCCAGCAGCGTCGGCGTCGGGGGAGAGACCCAGTACTTC. Translated, it gives CASSVGVGGETQYF.

The rearrangement uses TRBV28 and TRBJ1-1, with 7 bases fitting TRBD1. The V gene's germline CDR1 is MDHEN and CDR2 SYDVKM. The CDR3 runs to 14 residues. Losses at the gene ends were 2 bases for V and 5 bases for J; bases not matched to a gene: 5. The chain's CDR3 is CASSLGPGGTEAFF. The CDR3 nucleotides read TGTGCCAGCAGTTTAGGTCCAGGGGGGACTGAAGCTTTCTTT. Complete variable domain (other parts from reference TRBV28 and TRBJ1-1): DVKVTQSSRYLVKRTGEKVFLECVQDMDHENMFWYRQDPGLGLRLIYFSYDVKMKEKGDIPEGYSVSREKKERFSLILESASTNQTSMYLCASSLGPGGTEAFFGQGTRLTVV.